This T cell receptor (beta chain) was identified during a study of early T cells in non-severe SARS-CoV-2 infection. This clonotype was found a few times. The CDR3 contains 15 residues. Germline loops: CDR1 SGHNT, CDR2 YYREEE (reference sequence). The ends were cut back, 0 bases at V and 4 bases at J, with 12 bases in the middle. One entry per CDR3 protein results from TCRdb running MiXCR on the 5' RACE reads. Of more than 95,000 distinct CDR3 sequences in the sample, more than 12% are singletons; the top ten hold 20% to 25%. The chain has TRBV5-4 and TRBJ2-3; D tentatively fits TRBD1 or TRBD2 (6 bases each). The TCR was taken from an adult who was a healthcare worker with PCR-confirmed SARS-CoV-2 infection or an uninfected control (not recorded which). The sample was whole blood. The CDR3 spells CASSLVGGLADTQYF. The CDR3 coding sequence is TGTGCCAGCAGCTTGGTTGGGGGGCTTGCAGATACGCAGTATTTT.